A selection of T cell receptor beta chains follows, all from one sample in a study of beta chain features in type 1 diabetes. Using immunoSEQ multiplex PCR, the repertoire was profiled, and TCRdb retains in-frame clones only, with some absent. The sample consists of 150,000 to 200,000 clones, around 63% of them appearing once. The sample consisted of naive CD4+ T cells from blood. All receptors derive from a man aged 30-40 years with type 1 diabetes. CDR3s include the opening cysteine and the closing phenylalanine or tryptophan.

>TRBJ2-7|TRBV5-6
CASSPPGGTYEQYF
>TRBJ1-5|TRBV7-2
CASRSESNQPQHF
>TRBJ2-5|TRBV5-1
CASSLAQETQYF
>TRBJ1-4|TRBV30
CAWSGTRIGEKLFF
>TRBJ2-3|TRBV7-2
CASSLAGGPSTDTQYF
>TRBJ2-7|TRBV28
CASRGTVVYEQYF
>TRBJ2-3|TRBV7-9
CASSLGTDTQYF
>TRBJ2-7|TRBV29-1
CSVEGYSYEQYF
>TRBJ1-1|TRBV29-1
CSVVYIDRATEAFF
>TRBJ1-2|TRBV5-1
CASSLGAVHGGYTF
>TRBJ2-7|TRBV29-1
CSARWSVSEQYF
>TRBJ2-1|TRBV4-3
CASSQDGTDLGYNEQFF
>TRBJ1-2|TRBV9
CASSNQQGTISYGYTF
>TRBJ2-5|TRBV5-1
CASSFRGTPAKETQYF
>TRBJ1-2|TRBV25-1
CASSELGQNYGYTF
>TRBJ1-2|TRBV6-6
CASSETAIYGYTF
>TRBJ1-5|TRBV15
CATSRAGDSNQPQHF
>TRBJ1-6|TRBV20-1
CSATSPLHF
>TRBJ2-3|TRBV30
CAWSKGTYSTDTQYF
>TRBJ2-4|TRBV27
CASSLQGEAKNIQYF
>TRBJ2-1|TRBV11-2
CASSNYGENFYNEQFF
>TRBJ2-7|TRBV6-5
CASSLNRGAYEQYF
>TRBJ2-5|TRBV7-2
CASTPWVETQYF
>TRBJ2-1|TRBV7-2
CASSPFSYRWNEQFF
>TRBJ2-6|TRBV30
CALMQDGVANVLTF